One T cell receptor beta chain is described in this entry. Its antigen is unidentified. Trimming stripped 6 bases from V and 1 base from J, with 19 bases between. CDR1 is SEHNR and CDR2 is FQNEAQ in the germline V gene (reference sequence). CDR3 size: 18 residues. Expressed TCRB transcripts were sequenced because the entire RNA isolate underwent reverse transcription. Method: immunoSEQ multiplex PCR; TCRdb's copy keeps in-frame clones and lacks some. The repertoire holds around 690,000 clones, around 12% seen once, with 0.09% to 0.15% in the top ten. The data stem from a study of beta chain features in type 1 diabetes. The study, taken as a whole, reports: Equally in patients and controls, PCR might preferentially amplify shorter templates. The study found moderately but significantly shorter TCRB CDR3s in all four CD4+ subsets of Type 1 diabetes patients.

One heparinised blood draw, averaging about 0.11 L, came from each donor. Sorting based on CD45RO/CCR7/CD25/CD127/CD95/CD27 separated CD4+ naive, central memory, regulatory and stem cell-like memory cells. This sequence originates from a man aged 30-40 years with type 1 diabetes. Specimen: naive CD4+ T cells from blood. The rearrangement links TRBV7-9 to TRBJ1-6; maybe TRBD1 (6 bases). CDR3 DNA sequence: TGTGCCAGCAGTCTCCGGACAGCTTACAGGTCCTATAATTCACCCCTCCACTTT. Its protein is CASSLRTAYRSYNSPLHF.